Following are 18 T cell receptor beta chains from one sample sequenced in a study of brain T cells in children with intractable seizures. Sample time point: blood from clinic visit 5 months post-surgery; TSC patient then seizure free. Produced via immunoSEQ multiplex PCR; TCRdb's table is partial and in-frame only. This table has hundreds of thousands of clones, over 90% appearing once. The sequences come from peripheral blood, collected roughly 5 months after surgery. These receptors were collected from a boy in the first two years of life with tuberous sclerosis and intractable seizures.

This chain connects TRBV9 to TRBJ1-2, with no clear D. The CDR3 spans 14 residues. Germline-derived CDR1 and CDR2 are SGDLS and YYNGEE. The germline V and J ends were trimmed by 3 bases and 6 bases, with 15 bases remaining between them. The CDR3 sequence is CASSAPDVDNGYTF. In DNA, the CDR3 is TGTGCCAGCAGCGCCCCGGACGTAGATAATGGCTACACCTTC.

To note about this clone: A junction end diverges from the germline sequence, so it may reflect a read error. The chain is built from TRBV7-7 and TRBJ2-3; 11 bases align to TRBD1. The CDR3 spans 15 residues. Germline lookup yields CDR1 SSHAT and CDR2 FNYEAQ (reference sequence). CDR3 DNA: TGTGCTAGCAGCTTGGGACAGGGGGATTTTGATACGCAGTATTTT. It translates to CASSLGQGDFDTQYF.

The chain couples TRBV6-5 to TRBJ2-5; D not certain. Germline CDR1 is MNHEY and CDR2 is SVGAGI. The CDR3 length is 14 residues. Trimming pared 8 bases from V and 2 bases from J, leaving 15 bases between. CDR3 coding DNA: TGTGCCAGCGCCTTACTCGACAAACAAGAGACCCAGTACTTC. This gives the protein CASALLDKQETQYF.

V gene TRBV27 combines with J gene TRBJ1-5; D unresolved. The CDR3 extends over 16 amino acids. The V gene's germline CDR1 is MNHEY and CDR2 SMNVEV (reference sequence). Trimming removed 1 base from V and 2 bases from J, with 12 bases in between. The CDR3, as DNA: TGTGCCAGCAGTTTATACGGGTCGGATGGCAATCAGCCCCAGCATTTT. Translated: CASSLYGSDGNQPQHF.

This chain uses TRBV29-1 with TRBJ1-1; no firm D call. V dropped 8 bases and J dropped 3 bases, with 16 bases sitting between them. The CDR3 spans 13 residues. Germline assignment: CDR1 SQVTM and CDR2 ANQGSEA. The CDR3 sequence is CSSNPAADTEAFF. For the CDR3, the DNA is TGCAGCTCGAACCCCGCGGCGGACACTGAAGCTTTCTTT.

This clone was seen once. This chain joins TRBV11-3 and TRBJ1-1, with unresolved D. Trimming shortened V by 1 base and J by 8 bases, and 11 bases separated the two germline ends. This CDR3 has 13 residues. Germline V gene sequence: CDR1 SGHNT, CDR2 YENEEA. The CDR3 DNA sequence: TGTGCCAGCAGCTTAGGCGTAACAGAAGAAGCTTTCTTT. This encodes CASSLGVTEEAFF.

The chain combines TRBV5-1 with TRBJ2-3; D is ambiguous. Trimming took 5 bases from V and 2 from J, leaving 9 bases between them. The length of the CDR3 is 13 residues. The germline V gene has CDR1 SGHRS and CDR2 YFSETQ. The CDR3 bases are TGCGCCAGCAGGGGCCTTTACACAGATACGCAGTATTTT. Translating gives CASRGLYTDTQYF. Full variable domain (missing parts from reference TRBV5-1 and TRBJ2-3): KAGVTQTPRYLIKTRGQQVTLSCSPISGHRSVSWYQQTPGQGLQFLFEYFSETQRNKGNFPGRFSGRQFSNSRSEMNVSTLELGDSALYLCASRGLYTDTQYFGPGTRLTVL.

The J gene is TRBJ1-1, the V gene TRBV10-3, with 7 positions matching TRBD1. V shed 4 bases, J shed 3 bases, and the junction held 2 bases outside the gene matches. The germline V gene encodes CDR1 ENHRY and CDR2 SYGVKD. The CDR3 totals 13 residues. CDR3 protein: CAISGGTDTEAFF. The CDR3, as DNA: TGTGCCATCAGTGGAGGGACAGACACTGAAGCTTTCTTT.

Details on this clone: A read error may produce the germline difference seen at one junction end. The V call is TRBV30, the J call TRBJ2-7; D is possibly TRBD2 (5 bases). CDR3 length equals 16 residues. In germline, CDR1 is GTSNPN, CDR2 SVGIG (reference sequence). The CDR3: CAWSVLFGERSSEQYF. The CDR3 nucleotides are TGTGCCTGGAGTGTACTTTTTGGGGAGAGATCCTCCGAGCAGTACTTC.

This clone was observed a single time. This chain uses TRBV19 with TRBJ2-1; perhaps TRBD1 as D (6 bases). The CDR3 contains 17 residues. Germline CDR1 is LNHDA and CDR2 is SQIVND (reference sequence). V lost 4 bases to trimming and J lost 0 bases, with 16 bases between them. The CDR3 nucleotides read TGTGCCAGTAGTAACGAACAGGGTGGGAGCTCCTACAATGAGCAGTTCTTC. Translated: CASSNEQGGSSYNEQFF. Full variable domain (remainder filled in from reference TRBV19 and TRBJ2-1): DGGITQSPKYLFRKEGQNVTLSCEQNLNHDAMYWYRQDPGQGLRLIYYSQIVNDFQKGDIAEGYSVSREKKESFPLTVTSAQKNPTAFYLCASSNEQGGSSYNEQFFGPGTRLTVL.

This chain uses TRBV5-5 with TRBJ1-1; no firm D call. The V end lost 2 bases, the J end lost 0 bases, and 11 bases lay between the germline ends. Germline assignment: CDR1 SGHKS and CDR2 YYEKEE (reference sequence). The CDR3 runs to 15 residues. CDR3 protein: CASSFRTVLNTEAFF. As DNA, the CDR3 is TGTGCCAGCAGCTTCCGTACAGTATTGAACACTGAAGCTTTCTTT.

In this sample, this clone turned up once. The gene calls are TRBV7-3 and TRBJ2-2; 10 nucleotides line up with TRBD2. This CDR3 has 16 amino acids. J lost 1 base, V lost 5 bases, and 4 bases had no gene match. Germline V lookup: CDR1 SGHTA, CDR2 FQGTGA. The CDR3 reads CASSQLAGLNTGELFF. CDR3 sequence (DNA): TGTGCCAGCAGCCAACTAGCGGGGTTGAACACCGGGGAGCTGTTTTTT. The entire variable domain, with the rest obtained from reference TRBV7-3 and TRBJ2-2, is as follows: GAGVSQTPSNKVTEKGKYVELRCDPISGHTALYWYRQSLGQGPEFLIYFQGTGAADDSGLPNDRFFAVRPEGSVSTLKIQRTERGDSAVYLCASSQLAGLNTGELFFGEGSRLTVL.

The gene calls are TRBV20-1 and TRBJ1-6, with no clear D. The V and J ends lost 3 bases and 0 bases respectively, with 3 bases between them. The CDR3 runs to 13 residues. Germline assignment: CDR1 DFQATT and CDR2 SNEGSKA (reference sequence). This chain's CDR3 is CSASSSYNSPLHF. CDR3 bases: TGCAGTGCTAGTAGCTCCTATAATTCACCCCTCCACTTT.

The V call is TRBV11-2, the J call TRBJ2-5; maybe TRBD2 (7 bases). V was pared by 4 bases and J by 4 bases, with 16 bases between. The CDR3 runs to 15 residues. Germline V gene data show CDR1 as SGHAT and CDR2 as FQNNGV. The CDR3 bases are TGTGCCAGCAGCTGGGGGCCAGGGGAGGGAGAGACCCAGTACTTC. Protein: CASSWGPGEGETQYF. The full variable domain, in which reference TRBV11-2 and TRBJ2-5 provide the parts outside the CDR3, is EAGVAQSPRYKIIEKRQSVAFWCNPISGHATLYWYQQILGQGPKLLIQFQNNGVVDDSQLPKDRFSAERLKGVDSTLKIQPAKLEDSAVYLCASSWGPGEGETQYFGPGTRLLVL.

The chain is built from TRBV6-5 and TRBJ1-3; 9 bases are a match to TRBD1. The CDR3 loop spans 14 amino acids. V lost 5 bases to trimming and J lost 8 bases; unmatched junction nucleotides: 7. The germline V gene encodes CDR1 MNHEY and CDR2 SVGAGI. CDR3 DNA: TGTGCCAGCAGTACGACAGGGGGTATAGACACCATATATTTT. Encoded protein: CASSTTGGIDTIYF.

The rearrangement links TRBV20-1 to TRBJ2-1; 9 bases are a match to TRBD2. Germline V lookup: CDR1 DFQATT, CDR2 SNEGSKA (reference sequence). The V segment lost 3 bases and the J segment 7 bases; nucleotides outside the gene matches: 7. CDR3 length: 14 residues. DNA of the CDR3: TGCAGTGCTAGTAGCGGGAGTTTAGGTAATGAGCAGTTCTTC. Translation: CSASSGSLGNEQFF.

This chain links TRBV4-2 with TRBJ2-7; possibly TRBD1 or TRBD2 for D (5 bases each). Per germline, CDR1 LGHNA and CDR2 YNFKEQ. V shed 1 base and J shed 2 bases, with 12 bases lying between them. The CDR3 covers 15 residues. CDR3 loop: CASSQGLGDPYEQYF. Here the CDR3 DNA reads TGTGCCAGCAGCCAAGGGCTCGGGGACCCCTACGAGCAGTACTTC.

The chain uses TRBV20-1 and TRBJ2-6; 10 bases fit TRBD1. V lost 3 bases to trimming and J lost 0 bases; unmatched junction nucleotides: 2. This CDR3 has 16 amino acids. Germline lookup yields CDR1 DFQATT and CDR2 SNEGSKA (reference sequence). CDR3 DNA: TGCAGTGCTAGTTGGACAGGGGGCTCTGGGGCCAACGTCCTGACTTTC. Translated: CSASWTGGSGANVLTF.